These 2 T cell receptor beta chains were sequenced from one sample in a study of blood T cells in healthy people across ages. For the second PCR, which ran for 7 to 11 cycles, a sample-barcoded 5' primer and a J-beta primer mix were used. MiXCR, applied by TCRdb to the 5' RACE reads, yields one record per CDR3 protein. Altogether roughly 1,500,000 distinct CDR3 sequences are present, 30% to 35% being singletons, with the ten largest covering about 11%. Sequenced sample: blood. The receptors originated from a woman aged 25 to 39 in good health.

The CDR3, as DNA: TGTGCCAGCAGTTTATCAATGGTGTGGACAGGGAGGGATGTGGACACTGAAGCTTTCTTT. This gives the protein CASSLSMVWTGRDVDTEAFF. This chain joins TRBV28 and TRBJ1-1; TRBD1 agrees at 8 bases. Germline V gene lookup returns CDR1 MDHEN and CDR2 SYDVKM. The ends lost 1 base at V and 3 bases at J; junction bases unmatched: 19. This CDR3 comprises 20 residues.

A word on this clonotype: No conserved phenylalanine or tryptophan ends this CDR3, so it is likely a read error. This chain uses TRBV6-1 with TRBJ2-1; 11 positions match TRBD2. Germline trimming cut 6 bases from V and 2 bases from J; bases unmatched to any gene: 3. The CDR3 is 15 amino acids. CDR1 is MNHNS and CDR2 is SASEGT in the germline V gene. CDR3: CASRLTSGTYNEQFL. CDR3 sequence (DNA): TGTGCCAGCAGGCTGACTAGCGGGACCTACAATGAGCAGTTCTTG.